This TCR beta chain was identified during a study of technical replicates of blood from a handful of donors. The CDR3 totals 14 residues. Trimming cost V 3 bases and J 5 bases, with 13 bases left between them. The germline gives CDR1 MNHNY, CDR2 SVGAGI (reference sequence). The table came from immunoSEQ multiplex PCR; TCRdb's copy has only in-frame clones and leaves some out. Found here are about 80,000 clones, about 92% of them singletons; the top ten hold less than 0.5%. The TCR was taken from a human donor in good health. Sequenced: T cells isolated from PBMCs. The chain uses TRBV6-6 and TRBJ2-5, with a tentative D call TRBD2 (7 bases). The DNA for the CDR3 is TGTGCCAGCAGTTATACTAAGGGGGGGGAGACCCAGTACTTC. It encodes CASSYTKGGETQYF.